Detailed here is one TCR beta chain. Its antigen is unidentified. The ends were cut back, 4 bases at V and 0 bases at J, with 7 bases in the middle. The germline V gene has CDR1 SQVTM and CDR2 ANQGSEA. The CDR3 has 13 residues. The data derive from a study of identical twins. Unique molecular identifiers were present on the cDNA, and a universal primer site came from template switching. TCRdb reanalysed the 5' RACE reads using MiXCR and keeps one entry per CDR3 protein. Of around 690,000 distinct CDR3 sequences in the sample, around 20% are singletons; the top ten hold approximately 4.5%. Study observations and caveats: Without tracking the same donors, conclusions rested on cross-sectional statistical analysis.

All donors were healthy, and all were Caucasian. These sequences were also reported in another study, on T cells expressing NK-cell markers.

The chain is built from TRBV29-1 and TRBJ1-5; D is uncertain. Sequenced: PBMCs. This clonotype was obtained from a young woman in good health. The CDR3: CSVVGGSNQPQHF. DNA of the CDR3: TGCAGCGTTGTAGGCGGTAGCAATCAGCCCCAGCATTTT.